These 9 T cell receptor beta chains were sequenced from one sample in a study of human T cells and chemical hapten exposure. The time point denotes: pre-sensitization, week 0. Specified treatment: therapeutic diphenylcyclopropenone sensitization with weekly scalp DPC. MiXCR was run by TCRdb on the RACE reads, yielding one entry per CDR3 protein. Here the sample spans fewer than 300,000 distinct CDR3 sequences, roughly 7.7% being singletons. Sample: whole blood, taken in connection with sensitization to the hapten diphenylcyclopropenone (DPC). These receptors were obtained from a man aged 18 to 29 with alopecia areata. Some clones in this sample may be carry-over from other donors' samples.

This clonotype was counted at least ten times. The chain has TRBV6-5 and TRBJ2-1; D perhaps matches TRBD1 (5 bases). Germline CDR1 MNHEY, CDR2 SVGAGI. This CDR3 comprises 13 residues. V shed 6 bases and J shed 6 bases, with 12 bases lying between them. CDR3 protein: CASSRDSSNEQFF. CDR3 DNA sequence: TGTGCCAGCAGCCGAGACAGCTCCAATGAGCAGTTCTTC.

The sample holds a few counts of this clonotype. The CDR3 loop is CASSAFTDTQYF. Written as DNA, the CDR3 is TGTGCCAGCAGTGCGTTCACAGATACGCAGTATTTT. The chain has TRBV6-1 and TRBJ2-3; no firm D call. Trimming removed 4 bases from V and 2 bases from J, with 4 bases in between. The CDR3 is 12 amino acids. Germline V gene sequence: CDR1 MNHNS, CDR2 SASEGT.

This clonotype appeared a few times. This chain connects TRBV10-3 to TRBJ2-4, with D tentatively TRBD2 (5 bases). V shed 3 bases and J shed 5 bases, with 8 bases lying between them. Per the germline V gene, CDR1 is ENHRY and CDR2 is SYGVKD. This CDR3 comprises 13 residues. CDR3 loop: CAISDFSENIQYF. The DNA of the CDR3 is TGTGCCATCAGTGATTTTAGCGAAAACATTCAGTACTTC.

V usage is TRBV4-1 and J usage is TRBJ2-7; 8 bases agree with TRBD1. Trimming took 3 bases from V and 1 from J; bases not matched to a gene: 14. CDR3 length: 18 residues. Germline CDR1 MGHRA, CDR2 YSYEKL. The CDR3 protein is CASSHPPADRAKSYEQYF. The CDR3 nucleotides are TGCGCCAGCAGCCACCCCCCGGCGGACAGGGCGAAGTCCTACGAGCAGTACTTC.

This clonotype was seen a handful of times. The gene calls are TRBV5-1 and TRBJ1-1, with 7 positions matching TRBD1. CDR3 length: 15 amino acids. The junction had 8 bases not matched to a gene; V was cut back by 3 bases and J by 3 bases. Germline lookup yields CDR1 SGHRS and CDR2 YFSETQ. CDR3 in DNA: TGCGCCAGCAGCTCGGTAGGGGGCGGGGACACTGAAGCTTTCTTT. Its protein product is CASSSVGGGDTEAFF.

This clonotype was recorded many times. The V and J genes are TRBV18 and TRBJ1-6; D ambiguous. The CDR3 contains 15 residues. Trimming cost V 6 bases and J 6 bases, with 15 bases left between them. Germline V gene data show CDR1 as KGHSH and CDR2 as LQKENI. CDR3 sequence: CASSTGAQVNSPLHF. CDR3 DNA: TGTGCCAGCTCGACGGGTGCCCAGGTTAATTCACCCCTCCACTTT.

This clonotype turned up a few times. V gene TRBV3-1 combines with J gene TRBJ1-5; the D is unclear. The V gene's germline CDR1 is LGHDT and CDR2 YNNKEL (reference sequence). The CDR3 is made up of 13 amino acids. The V end lost 2 bases, the J end lost 4 bases, and 6 bases lay between the germline ends. In DNA form, the CDR3 reads TGTGCCAGCAGCCAACTGTCAAATCAGCCCCAGCATTTT. Translated, it gives CASSQLSNQPQHF.

This clonotype was seen only a few times. J is TRBJ1-1 and V is TRBV10-3; D ambiguous. V lost 8 bases, J lost 0 bases, and 4 bases lay in between. Germline CDR1 and CDR2: ENHRY and SYGVKD. CDR3 size: 11 residues. CDR3 coding DNA: TGTGCCATCGGGTTGAACACTGAAGCTTTCTTT. Its protein is CAIGLNTEAFF.

This clonotype showed up just a few times. This chain links TRBV28 with TRBJ2-3; 8 bases map to TRBD2. The CDR3 totals 15 residues. V trimming: 3 bases; J trimming: 5 bases; junction bases outside the gene matches: 7. The germline CDR1 and CDR2 sequences are MDHEN and SYDVKM. The CDR3 sequence is CASSLPGGQGDTQYF. CDR3 DNA sequence: TGTGCCAGCAGTTTGCCGGGGGGGCAGGGAGATACGCAGTATTTT.